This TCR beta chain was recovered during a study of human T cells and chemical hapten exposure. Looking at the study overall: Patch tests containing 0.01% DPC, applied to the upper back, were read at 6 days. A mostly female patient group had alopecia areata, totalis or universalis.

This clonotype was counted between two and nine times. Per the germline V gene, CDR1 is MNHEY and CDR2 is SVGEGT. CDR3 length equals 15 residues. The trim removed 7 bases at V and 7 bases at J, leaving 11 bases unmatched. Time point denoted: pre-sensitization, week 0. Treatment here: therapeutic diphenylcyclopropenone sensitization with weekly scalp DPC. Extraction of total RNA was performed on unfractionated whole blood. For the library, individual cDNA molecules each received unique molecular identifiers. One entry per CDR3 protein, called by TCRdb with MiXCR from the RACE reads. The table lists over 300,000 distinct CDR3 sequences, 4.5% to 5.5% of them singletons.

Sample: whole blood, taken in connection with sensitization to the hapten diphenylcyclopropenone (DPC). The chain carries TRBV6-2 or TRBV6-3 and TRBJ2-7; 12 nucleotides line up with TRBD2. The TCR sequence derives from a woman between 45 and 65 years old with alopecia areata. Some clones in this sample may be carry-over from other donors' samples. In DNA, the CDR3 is TGTGCCAGCACCACCCGGACTAGCGGGACTTGGGAGCAGTACTTC. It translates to CASTTRTSGTWEQYF.